This entry lists 12 T cell receptor beta chains sequenced from one sample in a study of beta chain features in type 1 diabetes. Investigators reverse transcribed all isolated RNA, so they sequenced expressed TCRB transcripts. Sequencing was performed with immunoSEQ multiplex PCR; in TCRdb, only in-frame clones are kept and a portion is missing. The repertoire holds a few hundred thousand clones, with around 16% as singletons. The specimen sequenced was naive CD4+ T cells from blood. These receptor sequences come from a woman aged 18-29 years in good health.

The J gene is TRBJ2-7, the V gene TRBV18; 10 bases match TRBD1. J lost 0 bases, V lost 5 bases, and 4 bases had no gene match. This CDR3 has 15 residues. CDR1 and CDR2 (germline): KGHSH, LQKENI. CDR3 amino acids: CASSTGTGVSYEQYF. CDR3 DNA sequence: TGTGCCAGCTCAACCGGGACAGGGGTCTCCTACGAGCAGTACTTC.

The chain links TRBV30 to TRBJ2-1; D is ambiguous. Germline lookup yields CDR1 GTSNPN and CDR2 SVGIG (reference sequence). The CDR3 is 14 residues long. V gave up 1 base and J gave up 2 bases, with 9 bases separating them. The CDR3 DNA reads as TGTGCCTGGAGTGGGGCTAACCCCTACAATGAGCAGTTCTTC. It encodes CAWSGANPYNEQFF.

This clone showed up just a few times. This chain uses TRBV4-1 with TRBJ2-7; maybe TRBD2 (6 bases). This CDR3 region has 13 residues. CDR1 and CDR2 (germline): MGHRA, YSYEKL. V was cut by 0 bases and J by 10 bases, with 13 bases left in between. Written as DNA, the CDR3 is TGCGCCAGCAGCCAAGACCTGGCGGGACGCCAGTACTTC. This gives the protein CASSQDLAGRQYF.

V gene TRBV7-2 combines with J gene TRBJ2-5; the D gene is possibly TRBD1 (6 bases). The ends were cut back, 5 bases at V and 5 bases at J, with 12 bases in the middle. The CDR3 is 13 residues long. Germline V gene sequence: CDR1 SGHTA, CDR2 FQGNSA. In nucleotides, the CDR3 is TGTGCCAGCAGCCCGGGACATGGGGAGACCCAGTACTTC. Translating gives CASSPGHGETQYF.

This chain joins TRBV29-1 and TRBJ2-3; 8 bases align to TRBD1. Trimming took 1 base from V and 3 from J; bases not matched to a gene: 9. This CDR3 is 16 amino acids long. Germline V lookup: CDR1 SQVTM, CDR2 ANQGSEA. The CDR3 loop reads CSVEGWGRGRTDTQYF. CDR3 in DNA: TGCAGCGTTGAAGGGTGGGGCAGGGGGCGGACAGATACGCAGTATTTT.

This clone was detected only a few times. The rearrangement joins TRBV7-9 to TRBJ2-5, with TRBD2 matching over 8 bases. The CDR3 is 16 amino acids. CDR1 is SEHNR and CDR2 is FQNEAQ in the germline V gene (reference sequence). The V gene end was trimmed by 3 bases and the J gene end by 2 bases; junction bases not matched to a gene: 8. As DNA, the CDR3 is TGTGCCAGCAGCTTGCCAGCGGGGGTGGGACAAGAGACCCAGTACTTC. It codes for CASSLPAGVGQETQYF.

This clone showed up just a few times. The chain is built from TRBV18 and TRBJ2-3; TRBD2 agrees at 10 bases. CDR3 length: 16 residues. V trimming: 6 bases; J trimming: 0 bases; junction bases outside the gene matches: 6. Germline V lookup: CDR1 KGHSH, CDR2 LQKENI. The chain's CDR3 is CASSQSSGRSTDTQYF. The CDR3 DNA reads TGTGCCAGCTCCCAATCTAGCGGGAGAAGCACAGATACGCAGTATTTT. The variable domain in full, completed from reference TRBV18 and TRBJ2-3, reads NAGVMQNPRHLVRRRGQEARLRCSPMKGHSHVYWYRQLPEEGLKFMVYLQKENIIDESGMPKERFSAEFPKEGPSILRIQQVVRGDSAAYFCASSQSSGRSTDTQYFGPGTRLTVL.

This clone was observed a few times. The chain joins TRBV28 to TRBJ2-7, with 10 bases identical to TRBD2. The CDR3 spans 14 residues. With 6 bases clipped from V and 2 bases from J, the junction kept 4 bases outside the gene matches. In germline, CDR1 is MDHEN, CDR2 SYDVKM. The CDR3 spells CASSSLAGAYEQYF. Here the CDR3 DNA reads TGTGCCAGCAGCTCCCTAGCGGGAGCCTACGAGCAGTACTTC.

The CDR3 DNA is TGTGCCAGCAGTTCACACAGGGGGCGCACAGATACGCAGTATTTT. It translates to CASSSHRGRTDTQYF. This chain links TRBV28 with TRBJ2-3; 9 nucleotides match TRBD1. The V and J ends lost 4 bases and 1 base, in that order; junction bases with no gene match: 3. Germline V gene lookup returns CDR1 MDHEN and CDR2 SYDVKM. This CDR3 is built from 15 residues.

The gene calls are TRBV10-3 and TRBJ1-1, with TRBD1 matching over 7 bases. Per the germline V gene, CDR1 is ENHRY and CDR2 is SYGVKD. Trimming cost V 6 bases and J 6 bases; bases outside gene matches: 10. The CDR3 totals 14 residues. CDR3 region: CAISDRVVDSEAFF. Written as DNA, the CDR3 is TGTGCCATCAGCGACAGGGTCGTGGACTCTGAAGCTTTCTTT.

The chain couples TRBV25-1 to TRBJ2-3, with 9 bases aligning to TRBD2. Germline trimming cut 3 bases from V and 4 bases from J; bases unmatched to any gene: 5. The CDR3 totals 15 residues. From germline, CDR1 is MGHDK and CDR2 SYGVNS. The CDR3 DNA follows: TGTGCCAGCAGTGATAGCGGGAGTACCGCAGATACGCAGTATTTT. It encodes CASSDSGSTADTQYF.

This clone was found a few times. V and J are TRBV6-6 and TRBJ1-1, with D unresolved. The CDR3 is 14 residues long. Germline V gives CDR1 MNHNY, CDR2 SVGAGI (reference sequence). V lost 7 bases to trimming and J lost 3 bases, with 15 bases between them. The CDR3, as DNA: TGTGCCAGCATCCCCCCCAAGCACTACACTGAAGCTTTCTTT. Encoded protein: CASIPPKHYTEAFF.